Each of the 29 T cell receptor beta chains below was sequenced from the same sample in a study of CD8 T cells in Susac syndrome (dated by TCRdb to between 2018 and 2021). Libraries were built with the immunoSEQ multiplex PCR assay. RNA was extracted using the RNeasy kit, and about 0.45 to 1 ug of the RNA was reverse transcribed with random hexamers. TCRdb handled the public reads itself, with Q25 trimming in fastp and clone calling in MiXCR, and kept productive beta chains. A single entry per CDR3 protein holds the most common genes and DNA from its merged rows. For this sample there are a few hundred thousand distinct CDR3 sequences; around 85% appear just once. Clones ranked in the top ten supply 0.21% of the sample. Source material: CD8+ T cells from PBMCs. The receptors here all came from a human donor with multiple sclerosis.

The table lists this clonotype with a count of one. The CDR3 DNA reads TGCGCCAGCAGCCAAGATCTGCCCGGGACACATTACAATGAGCAGTTCTTC. This sequence encodes CASSQDLPGTHYNEQFF. The J gene is TRBJ2-1, the V gene TRBV4-3, with D possibly TRBD1 on 6 matching bases. From germline, CDR1 is LGHNA and CDR2 YSLEER. CDR3 length: 17 amino acids. Trimming took 0 bases from V and 4 from J, leaving 16 bases between them.

The chain employs TRBV4-1 and TRBJ1-2; no clear D. Germline V lookup: CDR1 MGHRA, CDR2 YSYEKL. This CDR3 contains 11 residues. V gave up 1 base and J gave up 10 bases, with 7 bases separating them. In DNA form, the CDR3 reads TGCGCCAGCAGCCAAGGTTCGACCTACACCTTC. It specifies CASSQGSTYTF.

This clonotype is a singleton in its sample. The chain uses TRBV30 and TRBJ1-1; D uncertain. The ends were cut back, 5 bases at V and 5 bases at J, with 24 bases in the middle. Per germline, CDR1 GTSNPN and CDR2 SVGIG (reference sequence). The CDR3 covers 16 residues. The CDR3 bases are TGTGCCTGGGGTCCCCCTCGAGGGCATGGTTGGACTGAAGCTTTCTTT. Translation: CAWGPPRGHGWTEAFF.

This clonotype was observed once. The chain uses TRBV19 and TRBJ1-5; D perhaps matches TRBD1 (6 bases). The ends were cut back, 3 bases at V and 7 bases at J, with 10 bases in the middle. This CDR3 spans 13 amino acids. The V gene's germline CDR1 is LNHDA and CDR2 SQIVND (reference sequence). CDR3 loop: CASSIKGGQPQHF. The CDR3 nucleotides read TGTGCCAGTAGTATTAAAGGGGGACAGCCCCAGCATTTT. Full variable domain (rest looked up from reference TRBV19 and TRBJ1-5): DGGITQSPKYLFRKEGQNVTLSCEQNLNHDAMYWYRQDPGQGLRLIYYSQIVNDFQKGDIAEGYSVSREKKESFPLTVTSAQKNPTAFYLCASSIKGGQPQHFGDGTRLSIL.

This rearrangement joins TRBV30 to TRBJ1-1; D is unresolved. Trimming took 2 bases from V and 6 from J, leaving 13 bases between them. This CDR3 contains 13 residues. Germline V CDR1 and CDR2: GTSNPN, SVGIG (reference sequence). The chain's CDR3 is CAWSSLFPSEAFF. The CDR3 DNA reads TGTGCCTGGAGTTCCCTGTTCCCATCTGAAGCTTTCTTT.

The rearrangement uses TRBV27 and TRBJ2-1; D uncertain. The germline V gene encodes CDR1 MNHEY and CDR2 SMNVEV (reference sequence). The V gene lost 4 bases and the J gene lost 5 bases, with 3 bases spanning the gap. This CDR3 region has 11 residues. The CDR3 region has the DNA TGTGCCAGCAGTTCGGACAATGAGCAGTTCTTC. Protein: CASSSDNEQFF.

This rearrangement joins TRBV9 to TRBJ2-7, with TRBD1 matching 7 bases. CDR3 size: 14 residues. The germline V gene has CDR1 SGDLS and CDR2 YYNGEE. V lost 5 bases to trimming and J lost 7 bases; unmatched junction nucleotides: 12. DNA of the CDR3: TGTGCCAGCAGTCTACAGGGGCCGTCGGCAGAGCAGTACTTC. Its protein is CASSLQGPSAEQYF.

The V call is TRBV19, the J call TRBJ2-7; D call uncertain. V was shortened by 3 bases and J by 3 bases, with 9 bases between the two germline ends. Looked up from germline, CDR1 is LNHDA and CDR2 is SQIVND (reference sequence). This CDR3 spans 13 amino acids. CDR3 DNA: TGTGCCAGTAGTATCGGCCTAATCTACGAGCAGTACTTC. Protein: CASSIGLIYEQYF.

As for this clonotype: A junction end diverges from the germline sequence, so it may reflect a read error. The chain combines TRBV9 with TRBJ1-3; a weak D match, TRBD1 (5 bases). Germline CDR1 and CDR2: SGDLS and YYNGEE. The CDR3 contains 16 residues. The CDR3 nucleotides are TGTGCCAGTAGCGGACTCGGGGCTCACTCTGGAAACACCATATATTTT. It encodes CASSGLGAHSGNTIYF.

The sample holds a few counts of this clonotype. The chain joins TRBV25-1 to TRBJ2-7; D possibly uses TRBD1 or TRBD2 (5 bases each). Per the germline V gene, CDR1 is MGHDK and CDR2 is SYGVNS. This CDR3 is 13 amino acids long. V dropped 4 bases and J dropped 4 bases, with 11 bases sitting between them. CDR3 DNA sequence: TGTGCCAGCAGTGCCGGGACGGGATACGAGCAGTACTTC. Translation: CASSAGTGYEQYF.

The chain joins TRBV5-6 to TRBJ1-4; no reliable D call. Germline lookup yields CDR1 SGHDT and CDR2 YYEEEE. V lost 0 bases and J 8 bases, leaving 11 bases between the germline ends. The CDR3 consists of 14 residues. The CDR3 DNA follows: TGTGCCAGCAGCTTGGGCGGGCGGAGCGAAAAACTGTTTTTT. It is translated as CASSLGGRSEKLFF.

This sequence joins TRBV7-3 and TRBJ1-1; 7 bases match TRBD1. CDR3 length: 17 amino acids. Trimming cost V 5 bases and J 1 base; bases outside gene matches: 13. Looked up from germline, CDR1 is SGHTA and CDR2 is FQGTGA. The CDR3 region is CASSPLRRTGTNTEAFF. DNA for the CDR3: TGTGCCAGCAGCCCACTCCGGCGGACAGGAACGAACACTGAAGCTTTCTTT.

The J gene is TRBJ1-1, the V gene TRBV28; D is perhaps TRBD1 (6 bases). From germline, CDR1 is MDHEN and CDR2 SYDVKM. V was shortened by 3 bases and J by 0 bases, with 11 bases between the two germline ends. This CDR3 is 15 amino acids long. CDR3 nucleotide sequence: TGTGCCAGCAGTTTTGGACAGTTCATGAACACTGAAGCTTTCTTT. This codes for CASSFGQFMNTEAFF.

J is TRBJ1-3 and V is TRBV29-1; 7 bases are shared with TRBD1. CDR3 size: 16 residues. Germline loops: CDR1 SQVTM, CDR2 ANQGSEA. Trimming removed 0 bases from V and 4 bases from J; junction bases left unmatched: 9. CDR3: CSVEEWKGALGNTIYF. In nucleotides, the CDR3 is TGCAGCGTTGAAGAATGGAAGGGGGCGCTGGGAAACACCATATATTTT.

The gene calls are TRBV20-1 and TRBJ2-7; no firm D call. Trimming left V 6 bases short and J 1 base short, with 22 bases between. CDR1 is DFQATT and CDR2 is SNEGSKA in the germline V gene (reference sequence). CDR3 length: 16 amino acids. CDR3 sequence reads: CSAPTRFEVYSYEQYF. For the CDR3, the DNA is TGCAGTGCGCCGACACGTTTCGAAGTATATTCCTACGAGCAGTACTTC.

J is TRBJ1-2 and V is TRBV28; D ambiguous. The germline V gene encodes CDR1 MDHEN and CDR2 SYDVKM. The CDR3 is 16 residues long. The ends were cut back, 0 bases at V and 8 bases at J, with 19 bases in the middle. Here the CDR3 reads CASSLWKGSMTRGYTF. CDR3 nucleotide sequence: TGTGCCAGCAGTTTATGGAAGGGTTCAATGACGAGGGGCTACACCTTC.

V gene TRBV27 combines with J gene TRBJ2-7; TRBD2 matches at 9 bases. The V segment lost 5 bases and the J segment 3 bases; nucleotides outside the gene matches: 11. The CDR3 sequence is 16 residues long. CDR1 and CDR2 from the germline V gene are MNHEY and SMNVEV (reference sequence). The CDR3: CASSASEASGDYEQYF. CDR3 DNA: TGTGCCAGCAGTGCTTCGGAGGCTAGCGGGGACTACGAGCAGTACTTC.

The chain joins TRBV7-9 to TRBJ1-2; 9 bases align to TRBD1. The V gene's germline CDR1 is SEHNR and CDR2 FQNEAQ (reference sequence). The length of the CDR3 is 15 residues. Trimming removed 7 bases from V and 5 bases from J; junction bases left unmatched: 11. The CDR3 is CASIYPGDRVYGYTF. CDR3 bases: TGTGCCAGCATCTACCCGGGGGACAGGGTGTATGGCTACACCTTC. The full variable domain, completed using reference TRBV7-9 and TRBJ1-2, is DTGVSQNPRHKITKRGQNVTFRCDPISEHNRLYWYRQTLGQGPEFLTYFQNEAQLEKSRLLSDRFSAERPKGSFSTLEIQRTEQGDSAMYLCASIYPGDRVYGYTFGSGTRLTVV.

This clonotype was seen a handful of times. J is TRBJ2-3 and V is TRBV7-2; D unclear. CDR3 length equals 15 residues. The germline CDR1 and CDR2 sequences are SGHTA and FQGNSA. V lost 4 bases to trimming and J lost 3 bases, with 14 bases between them. CDR3 amino acids: CASSSISLPTDTQYF. CDR3 nucleotide sequence: TGTGCCAGCAGCTCTATATCCCTACCGACAGATACGCAGTATTTT.

V gene TRBV12-3 or TRBV12-4 combines with J gene TRBJ1-2, with 7 bases aligning to TRBD1. This CDR3 is built from 15 residues. The J segment lost 3 bases and the V segment lost 10 bases, leaving 14 bases of the junction unmatched. The CDR3 protein is CAITMTGQPYYGYTF. DNA of the CDR3: TGTGCCATTACGATGACGGGACAGCCCTACTATGGCTACACCTTC.

The CDR3 coding sequence is TGTGCCAGCAGTCTAGCGGGAGGTTTTTACGAGCAGTACTTC. It codes for CASSLAGGFYEQYF. The chain employs TRBV28 and TRBJ2-7; 11 nucleotides agree with TRBD2. Unmatched junction bases numbered 4, after V lost 5 bases and J lost 4 bases. The CDR3 consists of 14 residues. CDR1 and CDR2 from the germline V gene are MDHEN and SYDVKM.

This clonotype was counted between two and nine times. The chain joins TRBV6-5 to TRBJ2-7; D uncertain. Trimming removed 5 bases from V and 0 bases from J, with 5 bases in between. The length of the CDR3 is 12 residues. CDR1 MNHEY and CDR2 SVGAGI come from the germline V gene. This CDR3 reads CASSTASYEQYF. DNA of the CDR3: TGTGCCAGCAGTACAGCCTCCTACGAGCAGTACTTC.

The V call is TRBV5-4, the J call TRBJ2-7, with TRBD2 matching 7 bases. The CDR3 totals 15 residues. Germline loops: CDR1 SGHNT, CDR2 YYREEE (reference sequence). J was trimmed by 3 bases and V by 2 bases; bases with no gene match: 8. CDR3 in amino acids: CASSFDRGEFYEQYF. In nucleotides, the CDR3 is TGTGCCAGCAGCTTTGACCGGGGGGAGTTCTACGAGCAGTACTTC.

The CDR3, as DNA: TGTGCCAGCAGTTTAAATGGGGCAATCTACAATGAGCAGTTCTTC. It yields the protein CASSLNGAIYNEQFF. The chain is built from TRBV27 and TRBJ2-1; D perhaps matches TRBD1 (5 bases). V lost 2 bases and J 3 bases, leaving 11 bases between the germline ends. The CDR3 is made up of 15 amino acids. Germline CDR1 and CDR2: MNHEY and SMNVEV (reference sequence).

The rearrangement uses TRBV27 and TRBJ1-5; 9 bases line up with TRBD1. Germline CDR1 MNHEY, CDR2 SMNVEV (reference sequence). The CDR3 length is 14 residues. The J segment lost 4 bases and the V segment lost 10 bases, leaving 8 bases of the junction unmatched. DNA of the CDR3: TGTGCCACCTCAAACAGGGGGCGAAATCAGCCCCAGCATTTT. This gives the protein CATSNRGRNQPQHF.

V and J are TRBV28 and TRBJ2-1; the match to TRBD1 covers 9 bases. This CDR3 contains 15 residues. V lost 10 bases and J lost 7; bases outside the gene matches: 14. From germline, CDR1 is MDHEN and CDR2 SYDVKM. Here the CDR3 DNA reads TGTGCCATAAGAGTGGGACAGGGATCTGGGAATGAGCAGTTCTTC. Translated: CAIRVGQGSGNEQFF.

The sample holds a few counts of this clonotype. The rearrangement joins TRBV28 to TRBJ1-1; 8 bases are a match to TRBD1. This CDR3 spans 14 amino acids. V lost 8 bases and J lost 0; bases outside the gene matches: 5. Germline CDR1 reads MDHEN; CDR2 reads SYDVKM. The CDR3 reads CASRGQGLNTEAFF. CDR3 in DNA: TGTGCCAGCCGCGGACAGGGTCTGAACACTGAAGCTTTCTTT.

This chain connects TRBV11-2 to TRBJ2-3; D may match TRBD1 or TRBD2 (5 bases each). The V gene's germline CDR1 is SGHAT and CDR2 FQNNGV. The CDR3 length is 15 residues. Between the trimmed V and J ends, which lost 3 bases and 0 bases, there was a span of 10 bases. The CDR3 loop reads CASSLWGRSTDTQYF. The CDR3 nucleotides read TGTGCCAGCAGCTTGTGGGGACGTAGCACAGATACGCAGTATTTT.

V usage is TRBV4-3 and J usage is TRBJ2-3, with TRBD1 matching 9 bases. The CDR3 extends over 16 amino acids. The V and J ends lost 3 bases and 0 bases, in that order; junction bases with no gene match: 4. Germline V gene lookup returns CDR1 LGHNA and CDR2 YSLEER. DNA for the CDR3: TGCGCCAGCAGCCATCCTGGACAGGGGAGCACAGATACGCAGTATTTT. As protein: CASSHPGQGSTDTQYF.